This entry lists 4 T cell receptor beta chains sequenced from one sample in a study of T-cell memory formation after mild COVID-19. A single record per CDR3 protein comes from TCRdb applying MiXCR to the 5' RACE reads. The data show about 610,000 distinct CDR3 sequences, roughly 17% seen once. Material for sequencing was PBMCs or a T cell subset sorted from them (not recorded which). The receptors derive from an adult woman who had mild COVID-19 (a few samples of this study predate the infection). Cell type and time point are not known.

This clonotype was counted between two and nine times. The genes are TRBV21-1 and TRBJ2-1. TRBV21-1 has pseudogene status. CDR3 length: 14 amino acids. The CDR3 loop is CASSKFECHNEQFF. The CDR3 bases are TGTGCCAGCAGCAAATTCGAGTGCCACAATGAGCAGTTCTTC.

V is TRBV7-9 and J is TRBJ1-2; D call uncertain. Trimming pared 4 bases from V and 2 bases from J, leaving 5 bases between. The CDR3 runs 12 residues. Germline assignment: CDR1 SEHNR and CDR2 FQNEAQ (reference sequence). The CDR3 nucleotides read TGTGCCAGCAGCTACCTAAACTATGGCTACACCTTC. Amino acids: CASSYLNYGYTF.

This clonotype showed up just a few times. The chain is built from TRBV5-5 and TRBJ2-5; 9 bases map to TRBD2. The ends lost 7 bases at V and 1 base at J; junction bases unmatched: 8. CDR1 and CDR2 from the germline V gene are SGHKS and YYEKEE (reference sequence). This CDR3 has 15 amino acids. For the CDR3, the DNA is TGTGCCAGCTCACAGCTAGCGGGATCCCAAGAGACCCAGTACTTC. It is translated as CASSQLAGSQETQYF.

This rearrangement joins TRBV7-9 to TRBJ2-1; 8 nucleotides line up with TRBD1. Germline V gene sequence: CDR1 SEHNR, CDR2 FQNEAQ (reference sequence). There are 15 residues in the CDR3. Trimming took 5 bases from V and 0 from J; bases not matched to a gene: 3. The CDR3 nucleotides read TGTGCCAGCAGCCACGGACAGGGCTCCTACAATGAGCAGTTCTTC. Its protein is CASSHGQGSYNEQFF.